This T cell receptor beta chain emerged from a study of Graves' ophthalmopathy and Graves' hyperthyroidism. Using RNA transcripts, the TCR beta CDR3 regions were amplified. A first-round RT-PCR used HTBI primers, followed by a second-round multiplex PCR. TCRdb ran MiXCR on the multiplex PCR reads and lists one entry per CDR3 protein. The profile shows 450,000 to 600,000 distinct CDR3 sequences, about 35% of them singletons. Concerning this clonotype: Its antigen is still unknown.

Trimming at V came to 3 bases and at J to 1 base, leaving 2 bases not matched to a gene. CDR1 and CDR2 (germline): ENHRY, SYGVKD. This CDR3 is built from 14 residues. Study results and limitations: Sensitivity of approximately 90% and specificity of around 80% were achieved when a 13-signature model separated ophthalmopathy from stable hyperthyroidism. Detected in blood as well were most expanded thyroid clonotypes with frequency above 0.001.

Uncontrolled infections, other autoimmune diseases, pregnancy or lactation barred patients from enrollment. Orbital computed tomography and thyroid ultrasound, along with TRAb, serum thyroxine and clinical symptoms, underpinned diagnosis. The receptor comes from an adult man with Graves' hyperthyroidism. The J gene is TRBJ2-5, the V gene TRBV10-3, with TRBD2 identical over 7 bases. What was sequenced was peripheral blood or thyroid tissue (not recorded which). The DNA for the CDR3 is TGTGCCATCAGTGAATCTAGCGGCCAAGAGACCCAGTACTTC. It yields the protein CAISESSGQETQYF.